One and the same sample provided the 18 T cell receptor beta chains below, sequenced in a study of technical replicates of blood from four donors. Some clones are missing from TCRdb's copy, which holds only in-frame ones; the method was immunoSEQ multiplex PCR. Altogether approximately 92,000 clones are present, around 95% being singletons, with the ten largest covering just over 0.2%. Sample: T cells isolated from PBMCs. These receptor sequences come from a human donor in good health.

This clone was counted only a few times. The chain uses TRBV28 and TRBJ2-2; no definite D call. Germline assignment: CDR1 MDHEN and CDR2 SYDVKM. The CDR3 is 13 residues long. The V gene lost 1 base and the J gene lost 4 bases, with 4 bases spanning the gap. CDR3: CASSLYTTGELFF. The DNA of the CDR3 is TGTGCCAGCAGTTTATACACCACCGGGGAGCTGTTTTTT. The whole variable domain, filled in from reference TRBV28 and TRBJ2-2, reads DVKVTQSSRYLVKRTGEKVFLECVQDMDHENMFWYRQDPGLGLRLIYFSYDVKMKEKGDIPEGYSVSREKKERFSLILESASTNQTSMYLCASSLYTTGELFFGEGSRLTVL.

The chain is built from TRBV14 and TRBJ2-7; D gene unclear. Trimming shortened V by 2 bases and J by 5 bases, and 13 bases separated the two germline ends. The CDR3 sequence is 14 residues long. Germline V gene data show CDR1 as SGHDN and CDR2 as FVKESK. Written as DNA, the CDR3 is TGTGCCAGCAGCCAATATTCCCTCCTTGACGAGCAGTACTTC. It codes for CASSQYSLLDEQYF.

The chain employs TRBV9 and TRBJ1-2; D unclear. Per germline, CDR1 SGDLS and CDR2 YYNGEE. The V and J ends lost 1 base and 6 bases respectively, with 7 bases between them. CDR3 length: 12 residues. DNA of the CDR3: TGTGCCAGCAGCGTATTCCGGGATGGCTACACCTTC. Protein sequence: CASSVFRDGYTF.

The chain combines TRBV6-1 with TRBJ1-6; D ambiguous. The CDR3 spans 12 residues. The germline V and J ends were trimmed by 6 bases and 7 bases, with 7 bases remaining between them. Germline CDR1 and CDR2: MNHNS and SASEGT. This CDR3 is CASSPSNSPLHF. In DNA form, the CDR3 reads TGTGCCAGCAGCCCCTCCAATTCACCCCTCCACTTT.

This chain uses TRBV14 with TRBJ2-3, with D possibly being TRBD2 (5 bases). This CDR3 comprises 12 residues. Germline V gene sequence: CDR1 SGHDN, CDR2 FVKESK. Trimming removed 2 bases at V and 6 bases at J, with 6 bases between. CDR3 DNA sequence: TGTGCCAGCAGCCAATGGGAGGATACGCAGTATTTT. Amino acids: CASSQWEDTQYF.

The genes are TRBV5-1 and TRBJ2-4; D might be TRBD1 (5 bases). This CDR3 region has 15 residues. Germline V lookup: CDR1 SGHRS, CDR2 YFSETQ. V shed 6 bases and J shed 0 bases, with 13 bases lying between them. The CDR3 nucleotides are TGCGCCAGCACCCGACAGCCCCTAGCCAAAAACATTCAGTACTTC. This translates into CASTRQPLAKNIQYF.

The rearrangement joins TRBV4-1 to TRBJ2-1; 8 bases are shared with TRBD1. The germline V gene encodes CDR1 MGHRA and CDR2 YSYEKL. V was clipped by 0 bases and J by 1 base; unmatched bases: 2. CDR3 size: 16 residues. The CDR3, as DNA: TGCGCCAGCAGCCAAGAGGGGACAGGTTCCTACAATGAGCAGTTCTTC. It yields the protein CASSQEGTGSYNEQFF.

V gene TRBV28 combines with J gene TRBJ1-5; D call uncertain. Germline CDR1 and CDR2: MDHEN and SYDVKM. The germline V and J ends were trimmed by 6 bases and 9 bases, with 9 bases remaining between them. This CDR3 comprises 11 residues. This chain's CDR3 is CASSTRRPQHF. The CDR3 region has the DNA TGTGCCAGCAGCACGCGGAGGCCCCAGCATTTT.

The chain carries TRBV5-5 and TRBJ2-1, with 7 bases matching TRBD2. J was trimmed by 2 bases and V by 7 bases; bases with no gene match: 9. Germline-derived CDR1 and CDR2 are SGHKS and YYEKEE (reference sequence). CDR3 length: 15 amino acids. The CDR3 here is CASGFEGRAYNEQFF. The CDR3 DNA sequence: TGTGCCAGCGGTTTCGAGGGGAGGGCCTACAATGAGCAGTTCTTC.

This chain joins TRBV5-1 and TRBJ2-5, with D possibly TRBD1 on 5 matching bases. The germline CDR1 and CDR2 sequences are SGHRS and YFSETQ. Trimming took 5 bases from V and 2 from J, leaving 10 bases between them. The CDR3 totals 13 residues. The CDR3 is CASSRQPQETQYF. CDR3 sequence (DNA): TGCGCCAGCAGTAGACAGCCGCAAGAGACCCAGTACTTC.

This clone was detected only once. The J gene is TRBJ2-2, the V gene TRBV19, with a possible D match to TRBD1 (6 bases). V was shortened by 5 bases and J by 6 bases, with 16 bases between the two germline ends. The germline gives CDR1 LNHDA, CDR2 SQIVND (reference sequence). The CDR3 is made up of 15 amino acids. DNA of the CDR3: TGTGCCAGTAGTCTTTCCCAGGGACAAGCCGGGGAGCTGTTTTTT. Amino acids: CASSLSQGQAGELFF.

This CDR3 is CASSLGLSGGSYNEQFF. For the CDR3, the DNA is TGCGCCAGCAGCTTGGGCCTCTCGGGAGGGTCCTACAATGAGCAGTTCTTC. The rearrangement joins TRBV5-1 to TRBJ2-1; 8 bases are shared with TRBD2. Trimming removed 0 bases from V and 1 base from J; junction bases left unmatched: 6. The CDR3 length is 17 residues. Germline values: CDR1 SGHRS, CDR2 YFSETQ.

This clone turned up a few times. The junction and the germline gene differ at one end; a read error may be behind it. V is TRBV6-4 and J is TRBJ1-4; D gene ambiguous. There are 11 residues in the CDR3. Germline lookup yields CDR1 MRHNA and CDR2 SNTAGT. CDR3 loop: CASSAAAVRIF. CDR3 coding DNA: TGTGCCAGCAGTGCGGCAGCGGTGCGCATTTTT.

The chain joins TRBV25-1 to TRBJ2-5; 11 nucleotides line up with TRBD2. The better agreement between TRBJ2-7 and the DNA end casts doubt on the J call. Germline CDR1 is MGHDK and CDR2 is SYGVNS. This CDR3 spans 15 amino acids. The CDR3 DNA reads TGTGCCAGCAGTGCCTCGACTAGCGGGGACAACGAGCAGTACTTC. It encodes CASSASTSGDNEQYF.

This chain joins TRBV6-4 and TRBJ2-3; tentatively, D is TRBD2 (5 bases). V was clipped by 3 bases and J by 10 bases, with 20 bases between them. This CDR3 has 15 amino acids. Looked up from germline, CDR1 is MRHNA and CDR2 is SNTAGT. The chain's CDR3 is CASSESGFTKRAQYF. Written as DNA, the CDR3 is TGTGCCAGCAGTGAGAGTGGTTTCACTAAGAGGGCGCAGTATTTT.

CDR3 coding DNA: TGCGCCACTGGATTGACAGAAGGAAACTATGGCTACACCTTC. Translated, it gives CATGLTEGNYGYTF. The chain links TRBV4-1 to TRBJ1-2; tentatively, D is TRBD1 (5 bases). V was clipped by 10 bases and J by 2 bases, with 17 bases between them. CDR3 length: 14 amino acids. The germline CDR1 and CDR2 sequences are MGHRA and YSYEKL.

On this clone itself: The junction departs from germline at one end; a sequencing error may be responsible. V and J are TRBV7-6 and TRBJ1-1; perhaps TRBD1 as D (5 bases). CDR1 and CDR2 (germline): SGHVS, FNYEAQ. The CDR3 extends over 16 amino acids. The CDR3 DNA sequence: TGTGCCAGCAGTTTAGAGGTTTGGGGCTCGTACACTGAAGCTTTCTTT. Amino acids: CASSLEVWGSYTEAFF.

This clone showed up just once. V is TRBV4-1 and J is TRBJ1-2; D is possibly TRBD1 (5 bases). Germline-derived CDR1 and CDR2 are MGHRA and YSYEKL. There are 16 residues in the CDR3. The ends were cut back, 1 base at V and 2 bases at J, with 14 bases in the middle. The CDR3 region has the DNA TGCGCCAGCAGCCAAGGGACTAACGACAGAAACTATGGCTACACCTTC. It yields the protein CASSQGTNDRNYGYTF.